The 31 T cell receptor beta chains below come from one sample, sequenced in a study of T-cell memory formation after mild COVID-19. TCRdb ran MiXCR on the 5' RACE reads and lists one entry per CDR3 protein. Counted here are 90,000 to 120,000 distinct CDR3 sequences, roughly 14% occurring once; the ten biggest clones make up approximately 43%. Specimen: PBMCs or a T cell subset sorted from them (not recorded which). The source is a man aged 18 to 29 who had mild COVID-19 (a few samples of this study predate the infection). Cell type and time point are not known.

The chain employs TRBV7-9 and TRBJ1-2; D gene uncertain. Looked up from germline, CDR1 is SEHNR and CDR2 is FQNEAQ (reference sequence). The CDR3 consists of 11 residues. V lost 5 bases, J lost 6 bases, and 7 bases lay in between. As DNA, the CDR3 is TGTGCCAGCAGCGCCAGAGATGGCTACACCTTC. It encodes CASSARDGYTF.

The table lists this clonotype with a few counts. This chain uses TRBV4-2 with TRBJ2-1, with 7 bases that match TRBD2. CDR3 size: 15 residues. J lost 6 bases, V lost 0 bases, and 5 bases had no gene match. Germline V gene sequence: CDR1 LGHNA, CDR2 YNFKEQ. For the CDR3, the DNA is TGTGCCAGCAGCCAAGACGGGGGGAAGGGCAATGAGCAGTTCTTC. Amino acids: CASSQDGGKGNEQFF.

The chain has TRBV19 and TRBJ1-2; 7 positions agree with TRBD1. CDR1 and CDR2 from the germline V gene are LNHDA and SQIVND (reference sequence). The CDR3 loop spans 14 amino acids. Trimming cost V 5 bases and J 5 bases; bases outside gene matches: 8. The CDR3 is CASSPGTGEYGYTF. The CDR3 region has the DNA TGTGCCAGTAGTCCGGGAACAGGGGAATATGGCTACACCTTC.

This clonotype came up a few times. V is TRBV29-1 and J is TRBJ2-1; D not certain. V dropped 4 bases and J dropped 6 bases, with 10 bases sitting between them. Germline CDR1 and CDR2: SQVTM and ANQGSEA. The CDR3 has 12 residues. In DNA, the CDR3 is TGCAGCGTTGGTTTTATGGGCAATGAGCAGTTCTTC. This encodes CSVGFMGNEQFF.

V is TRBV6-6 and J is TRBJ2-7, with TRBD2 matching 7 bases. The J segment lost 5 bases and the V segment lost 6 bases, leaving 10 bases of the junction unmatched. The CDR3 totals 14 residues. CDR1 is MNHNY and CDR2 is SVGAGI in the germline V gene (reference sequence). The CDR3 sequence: CASRGRLGGHEQYF. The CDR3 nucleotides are TGTGCCAGCAGGGGACGACTGGGAGGGCACGAGCAGTACTTC.

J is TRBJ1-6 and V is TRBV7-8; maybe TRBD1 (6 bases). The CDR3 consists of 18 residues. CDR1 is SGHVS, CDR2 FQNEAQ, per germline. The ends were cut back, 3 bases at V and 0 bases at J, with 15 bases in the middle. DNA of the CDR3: TGTGCCAGCAGCTTTGCAGGGGATATGGGCTCCTATAATTCACCCCTCCACTTT. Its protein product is CASSFAGDMGSYNSPLHF.

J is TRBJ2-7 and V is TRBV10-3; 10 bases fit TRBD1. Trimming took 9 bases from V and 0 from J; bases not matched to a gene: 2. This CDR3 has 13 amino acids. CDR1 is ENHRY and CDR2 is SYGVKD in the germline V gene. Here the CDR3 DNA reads TGTGCCATAGGGACAGGGGACTCCTACGAGCAGTACTTC. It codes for CAIGTGDSYEQYF.

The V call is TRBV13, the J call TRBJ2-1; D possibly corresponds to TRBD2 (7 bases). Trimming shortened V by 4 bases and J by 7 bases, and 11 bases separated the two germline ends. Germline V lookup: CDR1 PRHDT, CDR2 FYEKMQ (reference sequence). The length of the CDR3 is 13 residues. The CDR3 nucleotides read TGTGCCAGCAGCTCACAGGGAGGGAATGAGCAGTTCTTC. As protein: CASSSQGGNEQFF.

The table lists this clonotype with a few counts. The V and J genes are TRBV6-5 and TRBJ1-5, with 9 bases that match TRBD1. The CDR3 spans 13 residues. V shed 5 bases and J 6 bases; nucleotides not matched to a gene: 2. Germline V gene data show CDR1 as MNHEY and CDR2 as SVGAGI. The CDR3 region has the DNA TGTGCCAGCAGTAGACAGGGGGGTCAGCCCCAGCATTTT. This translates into CASSRQGGQPQHF.

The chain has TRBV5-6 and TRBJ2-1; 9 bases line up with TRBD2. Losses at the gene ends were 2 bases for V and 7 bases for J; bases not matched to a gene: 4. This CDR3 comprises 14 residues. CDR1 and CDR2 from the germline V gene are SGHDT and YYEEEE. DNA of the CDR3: TGTGCCAGCAGCTTCCCTAGCGGGGTAAATGAGCAGTTCTTC. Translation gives CASSFPSGVNEQFF.

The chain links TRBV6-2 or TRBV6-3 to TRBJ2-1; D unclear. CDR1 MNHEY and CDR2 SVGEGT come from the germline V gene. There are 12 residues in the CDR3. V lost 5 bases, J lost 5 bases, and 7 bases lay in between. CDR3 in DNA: TGTGCCAGCAGTCACAAAAACAATGAGCAGTTCTTC. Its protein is CASSHKNNEQFF.

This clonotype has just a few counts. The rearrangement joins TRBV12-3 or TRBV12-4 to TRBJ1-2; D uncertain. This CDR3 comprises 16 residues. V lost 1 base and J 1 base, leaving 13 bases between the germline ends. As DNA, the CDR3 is TGTGCCAGCAGTTTAGGGGCCGCCTACCTTAACTATGGCTACACCTTC. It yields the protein CASSLGAAYLNYGYTF.

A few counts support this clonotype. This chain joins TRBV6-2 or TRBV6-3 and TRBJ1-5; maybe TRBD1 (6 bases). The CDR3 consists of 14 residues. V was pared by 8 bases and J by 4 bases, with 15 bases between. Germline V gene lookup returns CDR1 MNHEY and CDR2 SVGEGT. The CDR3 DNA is TGTGCCAGCGGGACCGGGGGCAGGAATCAGCCCCAGCATTTT. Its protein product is CASGTGGRNQPQHF.

The CDR3 reads CASTPGVRGQETQYF. CDR3 nucleotides: TGTGCCAGCACCCCAGGGGTTCGGGGACAAGAGACCCAGTACTTC. The chain is built from TRBV6-5 and TRBJ2-5; TRBD1 might be the D (6 bases). The germline V gene encodes CDR1 MNHEY and CDR2 SVGAGI. V dropped 7 bases and J dropped 2 bases, with 17 bases sitting between them. CDR3 length: 15 amino acids.

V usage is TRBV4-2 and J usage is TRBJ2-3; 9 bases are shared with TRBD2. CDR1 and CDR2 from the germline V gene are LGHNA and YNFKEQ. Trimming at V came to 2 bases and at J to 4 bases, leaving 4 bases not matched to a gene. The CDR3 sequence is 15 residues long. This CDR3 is CASSQTGTSPDTQYF. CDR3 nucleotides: TGTGCCAGCAGCCAAACCGGGACTAGCCCAGATACGCAGTATTTT.

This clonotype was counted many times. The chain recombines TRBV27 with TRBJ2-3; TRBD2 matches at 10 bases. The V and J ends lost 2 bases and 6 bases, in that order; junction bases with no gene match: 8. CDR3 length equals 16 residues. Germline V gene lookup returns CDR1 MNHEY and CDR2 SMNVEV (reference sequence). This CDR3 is CASSLDPAGGPDTQYF. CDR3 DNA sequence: TGTGCCAGCAGTTTAGACCCAGCGGGGGGGCCCGATACGCAGTATTTT.

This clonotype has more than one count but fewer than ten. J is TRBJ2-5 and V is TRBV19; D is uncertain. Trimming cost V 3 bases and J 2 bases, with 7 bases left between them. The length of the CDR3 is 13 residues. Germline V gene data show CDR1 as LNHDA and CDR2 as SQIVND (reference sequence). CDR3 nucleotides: TGTGCCAGTAGTATTATCGGGCAAGAGACCCAGTACTTC. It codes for CASSIIGQETQYF.

CDR3 bases: TGTGCCACCAGCAAGACTAGCGGGGGGGCAACAGATACGCAGTATTTT. Translating gives CATSKTSGGATDTQYF. The chain has TRBV15 and TRBJ2-3; 14 positions agree with TRBD2. The CDR3 has 16 residues. Germline lookup yields CDR1 LNHNV and CDR2 YYDKDF (reference sequence). The ends lost 4 bases at V and 3 bases at J; junction bases unmatched: 3.

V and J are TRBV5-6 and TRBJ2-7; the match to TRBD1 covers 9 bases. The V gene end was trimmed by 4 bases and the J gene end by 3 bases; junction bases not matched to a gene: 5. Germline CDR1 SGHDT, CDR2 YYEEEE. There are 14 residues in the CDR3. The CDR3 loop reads CASSRRDRVYEQYF. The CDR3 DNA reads TGTGCCAGCAGCCGCCGGGACAGGGTCTACGAGCAGTACTTC.

In DNA form, the CDR3 reads TGTGCCAGCAGGACCCCCCGGGACCCATACAATGAGCAGTTCTTC. Its translation: CASRTPRDPYNEQFF. The V gene is TRBV12-3 or TRBV12-4, the J gene TRBJ2-1; either TRBD1 or TRBD2 may fit D (5 bases each). V lost 6 bases to trimming and J lost 4 bases, with 16 bases between them. This CDR3 is built from 15 residues.

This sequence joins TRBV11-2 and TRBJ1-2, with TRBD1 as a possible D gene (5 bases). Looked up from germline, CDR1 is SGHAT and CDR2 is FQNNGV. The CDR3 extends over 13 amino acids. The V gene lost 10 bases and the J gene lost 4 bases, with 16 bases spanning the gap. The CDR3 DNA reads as TGTGCCACCTACAGGCTTCTCTTCTATGGCTACACCTTC. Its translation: CATYRLLFYGYTF.

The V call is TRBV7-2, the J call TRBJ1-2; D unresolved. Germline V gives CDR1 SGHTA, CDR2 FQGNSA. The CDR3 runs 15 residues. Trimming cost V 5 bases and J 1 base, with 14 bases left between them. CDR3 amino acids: CASSPPGSYNYGYTF. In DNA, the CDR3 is TGTGCCAGCAGCCCTCCGGGCAGTTATAACTATGGCTACACCTTC.

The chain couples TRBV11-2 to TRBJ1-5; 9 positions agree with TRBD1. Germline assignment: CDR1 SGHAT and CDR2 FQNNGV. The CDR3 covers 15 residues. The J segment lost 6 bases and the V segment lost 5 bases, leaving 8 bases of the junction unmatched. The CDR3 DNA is TGTGCCAGCAGCCGGGGACAGGGAATCGCTCAGCCCCAGCATTTT. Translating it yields CASSRGQGIAQPQHF.

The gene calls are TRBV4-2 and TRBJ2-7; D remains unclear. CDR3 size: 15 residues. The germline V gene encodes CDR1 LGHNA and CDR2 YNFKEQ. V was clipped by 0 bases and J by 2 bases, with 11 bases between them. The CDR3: CASSQDSPGAYEQYF. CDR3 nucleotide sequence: TGTGCCAGCAGCCAAGATTCGCCAGGCGCCTACGAGCAGTACTTC.

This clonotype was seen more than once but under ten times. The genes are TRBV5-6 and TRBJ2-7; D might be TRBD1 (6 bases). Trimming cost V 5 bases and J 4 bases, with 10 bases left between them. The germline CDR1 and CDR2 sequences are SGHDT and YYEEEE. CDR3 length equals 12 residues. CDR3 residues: CASSRDKYEQYV. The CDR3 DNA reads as TGTGCCAGCAGTCGGGACAAATACGAGCAGTACGTC.

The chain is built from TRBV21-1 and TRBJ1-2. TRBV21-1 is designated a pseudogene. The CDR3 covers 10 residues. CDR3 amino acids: CAPIHRGYTF. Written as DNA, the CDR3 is TGTGCCCCTATCCACCGAGGCTACACCTTC.

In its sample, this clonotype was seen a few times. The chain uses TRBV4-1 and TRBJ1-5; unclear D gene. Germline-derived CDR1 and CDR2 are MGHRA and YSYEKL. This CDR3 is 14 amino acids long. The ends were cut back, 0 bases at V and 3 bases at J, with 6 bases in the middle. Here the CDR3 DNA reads TGCGCCAGCAGCCAAGAAAACGACAATCAGCCCCAGCATTTT. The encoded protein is CASSQENDNQPQHF.

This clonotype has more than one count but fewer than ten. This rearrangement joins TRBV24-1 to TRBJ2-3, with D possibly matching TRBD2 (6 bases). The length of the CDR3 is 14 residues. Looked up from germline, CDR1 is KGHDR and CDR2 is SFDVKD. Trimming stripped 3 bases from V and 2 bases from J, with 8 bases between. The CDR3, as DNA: TGTGCCACCAGTGATCGGGACTTCACAGATACGCAGTATTTT. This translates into CATSDRDFTDTQYF.

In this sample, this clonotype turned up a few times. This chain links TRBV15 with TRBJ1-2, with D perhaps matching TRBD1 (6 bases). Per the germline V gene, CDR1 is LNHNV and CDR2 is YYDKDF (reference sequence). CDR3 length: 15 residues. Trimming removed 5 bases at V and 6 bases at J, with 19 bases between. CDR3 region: CATSALGGGADGYTF. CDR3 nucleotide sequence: TGTGCCACCAGCGCCCTGGGCGGGGGCGCGGATGGCTACACCTTC.

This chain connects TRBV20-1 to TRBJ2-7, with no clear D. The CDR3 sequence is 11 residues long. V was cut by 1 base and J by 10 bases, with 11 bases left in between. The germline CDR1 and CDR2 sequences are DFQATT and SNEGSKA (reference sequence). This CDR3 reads CSARVVSRQYF. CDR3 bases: TGCAGTGCTAGAGTGGTCAGTCGCCAGTACTTC.

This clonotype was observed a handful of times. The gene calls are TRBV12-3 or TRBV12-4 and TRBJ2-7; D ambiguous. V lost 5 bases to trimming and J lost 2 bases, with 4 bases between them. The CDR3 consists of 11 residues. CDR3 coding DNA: TGTGCCAGCAGTCGAGCCTACGAGCAGTACTTC. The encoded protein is CASSRAYEQYF.